Each of the 19 T cell receptor beta chains below was sequenced from the same sample in a study of blood T cell repertoires in COVID-19. The assay was immunoSEQ multiplex PCR, and TCRdb's table has in-frame clones only and misses some. The data show over 60,000 clones, with approximately 89% seen just once and about 9.1% held by the top ten. The sequenced material came from peripheral blood. The receptors originated from a man at least 80 years old with acute or convalescent COVID-19.

J is TRBJ2-1 and V is TRBV9; possibly TRBD2 for D (6 bases). Per the germline V gene, CDR1 is SGDLS and CDR2 is YYNGEE. The CDR3 totals 16 residues. The V end lost 5 bases, the J end lost 3 bases, and 18 bases lay between the germline ends. CDR3 loop: CASSPGLSEIYNEQFF. CDR3 DNA sequence: TGTGCCAGCAGTCCCGGACTAAGCGAGATCTACAATGAGCAGTTCTTC. The entire variable domain, with the rest obtained from reference TRBV9 and TRBJ2-1, is as follows: DSGVTQTPKHLITATGQRVTLRCSPRSGDLSVYWYQQSLDQGLQFLIQYYNGEERAKGNILERFSAQQFPDLHSELNLSSLELGDSALYFCASSPGLSEIYNEQFFGPGTRLTVL.

V is TRBV24-1 and J is TRBJ1-2; 7 bases fit TRBD1. The CDR3 runs to 13 residues. Trimming at V came to 6 bases and at J to 7 bases, leaving 7 bases not matched to a gene. CDR1 is KGHDR, CDR2 SFDVKD, per germline. CDR3 protein: CATSNTGVSGYTF. CDR3 sequence (DNA): TGTGCCACCAGTAATACAGGGGTGAGTGGCTACACCTTC.

The CDR3 sequence is CASRIGQPSTDTQYF. The DNA for the CDR3 is TGTGCCAGCAGAATCGGACAGCCAAGCACAGATACGCAGTATTTT. The chain uses TRBV6-5 and TRBJ2-3, with D possibly matching TRBD1 (6 bases). V was shortened by 6 bases and J by 0 bases, with 13 bases between the two germline ends. This CDR3 contains 15 residues. In germline, CDR1 is MNHEY, CDR2 SVGAGI.

This sequence joins TRBV21-1 and TRBJ1-2; the tabulated D call, TRBD1, remains unverified against the DNA. TRBV21-1 is recorded as a pseudogene. The CDR3 loop spans 13 amino acids. DNA for the CDR3: TGTGCCAGCATCTCAGACAGGGATGGCGGCTACACCTTC. Its protein is CASISDRDGGYTF.

This clone was seen just once. The gene calls are TRBV6-1 and TRBJ1-2; D uncertain. This CDR3 region has 15 residues. Germline values: CDR1 MNHNS, CDR2 SASEGT. The V and J ends lost 0 bases and 2 bases respectively, with 10 bases between them. The CDR3 nucleotides are TGTGCCAGCAGTGAAGCAGGACTCCCCAACTATGGCTACACCTTC. It encodes CASSEAGLPNYGYTF.

The J gene is TRBJ1-2, the V gene TRBV5-1; D ambiguous. V lost 0 bases and J 4 bases, leaving 10 bases between the germline ends. This CDR3 spans 14 amino acids. Germline lookup yields CDR1 SGHRS and CDR2 YFSETQ. The CDR3 is CASSLARESYGYTF. The CDR3, as DNA: TGCGCCAGCAGCTTGGCCCGAGAGAGCTATGGCTACACCTTC.

This clone was counted a few times. The chain employs TRBV19 and TRBJ2-4; maybe TRBD1 (6 bases). Germline V gene data show CDR1 as LNHDA and CDR2 as SQIVND (reference sequence). Trimming shortened V by 4 bases and J by 1 base, and 8 bases separated the two germline ends. The CDR3 is 14 residues long. CDR3 sequence (DNA): TGTGCCAGTAGTAGAGGACAGGCCAAAAACATTCAGTACTTC. Translating gives CASSRGQAKNIQYF.

This chain joins TRBV6-1 and TRBJ1-1; 7 bases are a match to TRBD1. CDR1 is MNHNS, CDR2 SASEGT, per germline. V shed 6 bases, J shed 9 bases, and the junction held 13 bases outside the gene matches. The CDR3 has 14 residues. This CDR3 reads CASRTQMTGIQAFF. The CDR3 DNA sequence: TGTGCCAGCAGGACTCAAATGACAGGGATTCAAGCTTTCTTT.

CDR3 amino acids: CASSPTGSRVGYTF. The CDR3 region has the DNA TGTGCCAGCAGTCCTACGGGGTCCCGGGTGGGCTACACCTTC. The chain joins TRBV3-1 (or the pseudogene TRBV3-2) to TRBJ1-2; D remains ambiguous. V was cut by 6 bases and J by 8 bases, with 19 bases left in between. This CDR3 spans 14 amino acids. Germline CDR1 and CDR2: LGHDT and YNNKEL (reference sequence).

This chain uses TRBV27 with TRBJ2-7, with a possible D match to TRBD1 (8 bases). CDR1 is MNHEY, CDR2 SMNVEV, per germline (reference sequence). The V gene lost 5 bases and the J gene lost 7 bases, with 24 bases spanning the gap. The CDR3 totals 16 residues. CDR3 loop: CASSPRDRWAGGEQYF. Written as DNA, the CDR3 is TGTGCCAGCAGTCCAAGGGACAGGTGGGCCGGGGGGGAGCAGTACTTC.

The genes are TRBV5-1 and TRBJ1-4; 8 bases match TRBD1. Per the germline V gene, CDR1 is SGHRS and CDR2 is YFSETQ. The junction had 8 bases not matched to a gene; V was cut back by 0 bases and J by 4 bases. CDR3 size: 17 residues. The chain's CDR3 is CASSLAGRGLDNEKLFF. Written as DNA, the CDR3 is TGCGCCAGCAGCTTGGCCGGCAGGGGGCTAGATAATGAAAAACTGTTTTTT.

This sequence joins TRBV2 and TRBJ1-5, with D maybe TRBD1 (6 bases). This CDR3 spans 14 amino acids. Trimming pared 3 bases from V and 7 bases from J, leaving 13 bases between. Germline CDR1 reads SNHLY; CDR2 reads FYNNEI. CDR3 nucleotide sequence: TGTGCCAGCAGTGAGAGGACAGCCTCCCAGCCCCAGCATTTT. Its translation is CASSERTASQPQHF.

The chain couples TRBV10-3 to TRBJ2-1; tentatively, D is TRBD1 (6 bases). Germline V gene sequence: CDR1 ENHRY, CDR2 SYGVKD. The CDR3 consists of 19 residues. Trimming cost V 0 bases and J 0 bases, with 18 bases left between them. DNA of the CDR3: TGTGCCATCAGTGAGTCGGGGGCGACGAGAGGGAGCTCCTACAATGAGCAGTTCTTC. This encodes CAISESGATRGSSYNEQFF.

The rearrangement joins TRBV5-1 to TRBJ1-3; TRBD1 agrees at 8 bases. The CDR3 covers 14 residues. With V trimmed by 4 bases and J by 4 bases, 4 bases remained unmatched. Germline V gives CDR1 SGHRS, CDR2 YFSETQ. DNA of the CDR3: TGCGCCAGCAGCCCCGACAGGGGCGGAAACACCATATATTTT. Encoded protein: CASSPDRGGNTIYF.

This rearrangement joins TRBV19 to TRBJ1-2, with a possible D match to TRBD1 (6 bases). CDR3 size: 15 residues. Germline CDR1 LNHDA, CDR2 SQIVND (reference sequence). Trimming pared 7 bases from V and 7 bases from J, leaving 22 bases between. CDR3 sequence reads: CASTPTSGRGSGYTF. CDR3 sequence (DNA): TGTGCCAGTACCCCAACATCGGGCAGGGGATCTGGCTACACCTTC.

In its sample, this clone was seen once. The V gene is TRBV2, the J gene TRBJ1-1, with D hard to call. V was clipped by 1 base and J by 1 base, with 10 bases between them. Looked up from germline, CDR1 is SNHLY and CDR2 is FYNNEI. The CDR3 is 15 amino acids. CDR3 loop: CASSEVGQANTEAFF. The CDR3 DNA sequence: TGTGCCAGCAGTGAAGTAGGCCAGGCGAACACTGAAGCTTTCTTT.

The chain has TRBV15 and TRBJ1-5; 8 bases are a match to TRBD1. The CDR3 consists of 15 residues. The germline V gene has CDR1 LNHNV and CDR2 YYDKDF (reference sequence). Trimming at V came to 5 bases and at J to 6 bases, leaving 9 bases not matched to a gene. The CDR3 loop is CATSVWVGQGQPQHF. The CDR3 coding sequence is TGTGCCACCAGCGTTTGGGTAGGACAGGGTCAGCCCCAGCATTTT.

The J gene is TRBJ1-5, the V gene TRBV2, with 7 bases identical to TRBD1. The CDR3 runs to 14 residues. V trimming: 1 base; J trimming: 7 bases; junction bases outside the gene matches: 4. Looked up from germline, CDR1 is SNHLY and CDR2 is FYNNEI. The CDR3 is CASSEGQGEQPQHF. The DNA of the CDR3 is TGTGCCAGCAGTGAAGGACAGGGAGAACAGCCCCAGCATTTT.

The chain is built from TRBV24-1 and TRBJ2-1; D perhaps matches TRBD2 (7 bases). Trimming took 1 base from V and 1 from J, leaving 10 bases between them. The length of the CDR3 is 16 residues. The V gene's germline CDR1 is KGHDR and CDR2 SFDVKD. The CDR3 spells CATSDFRGGSYNEQFF. The CDR3 DNA is TGTGCCACCAGTGATTTTAGGGGGGGTTCCTACAATGAGCAGTTCTTC.